The T cell receptor beta chain described here comes from a study of OX40 agonist ivuxolimab in advanced cancers. Study outcomes and limitations: Dosing at 0.1 to 3.0 mg/kg was accompanied by clonal expansion of CD4+ and CD8+ blood T cells by week 6.

Sequenced by immunoSEQ multiplex PCR; TCRdb stores in-frame clones only, minus some. The table includes roughly 72,000 clones, roughly 87% detected once. Unmatched junction bases numbered 6, after V lost 4 bases and J lost 4 bases. This CDR3 is 15 amino acids long. Germline V gene sequence: CDR1 MDHEN, CDR2 SYDVKM. To note about this clone: Its specificity is not known.

The gene calls are TRBV28 and TRBJ1-5, with 8 bases lining up with TRBD1. The sequencing used CD4+ or CD8+ T cells sorted from blood, collected in a trial of the OX40 agonist ivuxolimab. The sequence derives from an adult with an advanced solid tumor such as melanoma, head and neck, liver or kidney cancer. This chain's CDR3 is CASSSRDRINQPQHF. The CDR3 coding sequence is TGTGCCAGCAGTTCCAGGGACAGGATAAATCAGCCCCAGCATTTT.